In this sample, the clone carrying this T cell receptor (beta chain) turned up once. Sequencing used immunoSEQ multiplex PCR; TCRdb keeps in-frame clones, though not all of them. The sample records tens of thousands of clones, about 85% being singletons. This specimen comes from a study of T cell responses to AZD1222 COVID-19 vaccine. Germline V CDR1 and CDR2: MGHDK, SYGVNS. This CDR3 is 12 amino acids long. With 8 bases removed from V and 6 bases from J, the gap between germline ends came to 11 bases. The sequence derives from an adult in good health. The specimen comprised peripheral blood, sampled on day 0 of AZD1222 vaccination. This rearrangement joins TRBV25-1 to TRBJ1-5; D call uncertain. The CDR3 DNA reads TGTGCCAGCTCGAATATTGGTCAGCCCCAGCATTTT. It specifies CASSNIGQPQHF.